This T cell receptor (beta chain) was captured by sequencing in a study of cytomegalovirus exposure and HLA in healthy donors. Study-level points and caveats: In vitro checks showed that a few CMV-associated chains really do target CMV antigens. Sequencing likely generated an artifact that appeared as a cluster of highly shared sequence variants.

A word on this clone: No antigen is known for it.

PCR primers comprised 60 Vbeta and 13 Jbeta primers. Method: immunoSEQ multiplex PCR; TCRdb's copy keeps in-frame clones and lacks some. This repertoire shows under 200,000 clones, about two thirds found once; its top ten account for approximately 2.5%. The V and J ends lost 5 bases and 8 bases respectively, with 19 bases between them. Per the germline V gene, CDR1 is MNHNS and CDR2 is SASEGT. The CDR3 runs 15 residues. This chain links TRBV6-1 with TRBJ2-4; tentative D call: TRBD2 (6 bases). The TCR sequence derives from a woman younger than 45 in good health and CMV-seronegative. Source material: PBMCs. This CDR3 is CASSTMGGLVHIQYF. DNA for the CDR3: TGTGCCAGCAGTACCATGGGGGGTCTGGTACACATTCAGTACTTC.